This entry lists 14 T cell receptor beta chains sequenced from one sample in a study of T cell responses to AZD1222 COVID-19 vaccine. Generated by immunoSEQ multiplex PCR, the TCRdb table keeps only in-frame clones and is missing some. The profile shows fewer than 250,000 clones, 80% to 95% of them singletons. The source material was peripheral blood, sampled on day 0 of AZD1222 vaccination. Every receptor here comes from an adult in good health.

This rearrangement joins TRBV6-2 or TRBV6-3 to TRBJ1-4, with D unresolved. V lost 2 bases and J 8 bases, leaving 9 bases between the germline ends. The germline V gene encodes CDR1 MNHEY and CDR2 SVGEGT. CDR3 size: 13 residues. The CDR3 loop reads CASSYEALEKLFF. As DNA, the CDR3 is TGTGCCAGCAGTTACGAGGCTCTCGAAAAACTGTTTTTT.

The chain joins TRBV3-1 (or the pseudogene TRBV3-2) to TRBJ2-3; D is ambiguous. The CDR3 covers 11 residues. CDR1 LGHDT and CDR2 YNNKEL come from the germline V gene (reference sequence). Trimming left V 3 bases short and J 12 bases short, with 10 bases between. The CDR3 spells CASSQSASQYF. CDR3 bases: TGTGCCAGCAGCCAGAGTGCAAGCCAGTATTTT.

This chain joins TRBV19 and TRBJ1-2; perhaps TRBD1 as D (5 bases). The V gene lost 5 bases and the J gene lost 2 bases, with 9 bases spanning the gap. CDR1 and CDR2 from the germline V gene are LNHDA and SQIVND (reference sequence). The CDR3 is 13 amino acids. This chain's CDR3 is CASSPDRNYGYTF. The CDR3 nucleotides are TGTGCCAGTAGTCCAGACAGAAACTATGGCTACACCTTC. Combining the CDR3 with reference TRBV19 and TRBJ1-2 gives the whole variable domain DGGITQSPKYLFRKEGQNVTLSCEQNLNHDAMYWYRQDPGQGLRLIYYSQIVNDFQKGDIAEGYSVSREKKESFPLTVTSAQKNPTAFYLCASSPDRNYGYTFGSGTRLTVV.

The CDR3 DNA reads TGTGCCAGCAGTCCCACCCCAGCCTCGATCCAGCATTTT. Its protein product is CASSPTPASIQHF. V usage is TRBV6-2 or TRBV6-3 and J usage is TRBJ1-5; D is unresolved. Germline CDR1 is MNHEY and CDR2 is SVGEGT. There are 13 residues in the CDR3. The V end lost 5 bases, the J end lost 12 bases, and 17 bases lay between the germline ends.

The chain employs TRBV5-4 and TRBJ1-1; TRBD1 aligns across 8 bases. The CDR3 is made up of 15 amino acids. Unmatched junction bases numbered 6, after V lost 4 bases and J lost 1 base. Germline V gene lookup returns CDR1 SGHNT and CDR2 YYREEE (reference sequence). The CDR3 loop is CASSEDDRGNTEAFF. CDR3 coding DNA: TGTGCCAGCAGCGAAGATGACAGGGGGAACACTGAAGCTTTCTTT.

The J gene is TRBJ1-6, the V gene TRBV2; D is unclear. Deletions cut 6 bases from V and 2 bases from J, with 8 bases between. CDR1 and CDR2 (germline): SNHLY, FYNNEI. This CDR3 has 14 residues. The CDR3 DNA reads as TGTGCCAGCAGAAACTACCCCTATAATTCACCCCTCCACTTT. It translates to CASRNYPYNSPLHF.

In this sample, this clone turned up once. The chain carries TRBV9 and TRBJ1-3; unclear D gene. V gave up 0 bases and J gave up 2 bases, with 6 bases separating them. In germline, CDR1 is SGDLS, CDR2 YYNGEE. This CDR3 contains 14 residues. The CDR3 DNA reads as TGTGCCAGCAGCGTAGCAACTGCTGGAAACACCATATATTTT. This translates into CASSVATAGNTIYF.

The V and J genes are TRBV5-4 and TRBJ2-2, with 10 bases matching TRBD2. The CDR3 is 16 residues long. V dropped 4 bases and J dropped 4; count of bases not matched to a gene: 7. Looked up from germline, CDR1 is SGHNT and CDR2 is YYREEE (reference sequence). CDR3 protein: CASSARTSGSTGELFF. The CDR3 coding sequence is TGTGCCAGCAGCGCCCGGACTAGCGGATCCACCGGGGAGCTGTTTTTT.

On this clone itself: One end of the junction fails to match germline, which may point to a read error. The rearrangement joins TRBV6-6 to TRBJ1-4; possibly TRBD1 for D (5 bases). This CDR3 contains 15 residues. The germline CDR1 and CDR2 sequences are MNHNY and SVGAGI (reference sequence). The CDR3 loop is CASTHSGATNEKLFF. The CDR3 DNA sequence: TGTGCCAGCACCCACTCCGGGGCGACTAATGAGAAACTGTTTTTT.

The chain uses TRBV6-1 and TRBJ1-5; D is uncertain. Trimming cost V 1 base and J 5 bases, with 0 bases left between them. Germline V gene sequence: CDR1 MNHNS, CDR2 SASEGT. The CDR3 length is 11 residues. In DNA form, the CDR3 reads TGTGCCAGCAGTGAAGATCAGCCCCAGCATTTT. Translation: CASSEDQPQHF.

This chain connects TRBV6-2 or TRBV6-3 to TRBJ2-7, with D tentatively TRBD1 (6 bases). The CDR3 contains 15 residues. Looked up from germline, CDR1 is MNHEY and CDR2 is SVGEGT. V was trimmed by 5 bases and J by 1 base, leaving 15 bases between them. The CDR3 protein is CASSPQGVGSYEQYF. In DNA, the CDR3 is TGTGCCAGCAGTCCACAGGGCGTTGGTTCCTACGAGCAGTACTTC.

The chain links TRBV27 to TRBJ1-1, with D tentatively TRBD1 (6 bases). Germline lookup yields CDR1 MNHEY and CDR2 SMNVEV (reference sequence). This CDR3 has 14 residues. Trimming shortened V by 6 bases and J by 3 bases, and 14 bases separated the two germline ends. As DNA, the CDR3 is TGTGCCAGCAGACCCCCAGGGGCGTACACTGAAGCTTTCTTT. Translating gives CASRPPGAYTEAFF.

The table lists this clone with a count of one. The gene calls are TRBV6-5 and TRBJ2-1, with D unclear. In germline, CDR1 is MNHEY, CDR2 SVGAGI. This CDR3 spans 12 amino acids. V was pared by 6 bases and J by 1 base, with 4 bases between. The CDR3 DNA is TGTGCCAGCAGCGGGTCCTACAATGAGCAGTTCTTC. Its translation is CASSGSYNEQFF.

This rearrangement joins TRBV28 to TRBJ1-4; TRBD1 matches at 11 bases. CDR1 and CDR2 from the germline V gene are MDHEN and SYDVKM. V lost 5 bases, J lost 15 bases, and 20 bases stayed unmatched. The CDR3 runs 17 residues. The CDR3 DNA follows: TGTGCCAGCAGTCCAAGTCCCGGGACAGGGGGAAGGGATTATTTGTTTTTT. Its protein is CASSPSPGTGGRDYLFF.